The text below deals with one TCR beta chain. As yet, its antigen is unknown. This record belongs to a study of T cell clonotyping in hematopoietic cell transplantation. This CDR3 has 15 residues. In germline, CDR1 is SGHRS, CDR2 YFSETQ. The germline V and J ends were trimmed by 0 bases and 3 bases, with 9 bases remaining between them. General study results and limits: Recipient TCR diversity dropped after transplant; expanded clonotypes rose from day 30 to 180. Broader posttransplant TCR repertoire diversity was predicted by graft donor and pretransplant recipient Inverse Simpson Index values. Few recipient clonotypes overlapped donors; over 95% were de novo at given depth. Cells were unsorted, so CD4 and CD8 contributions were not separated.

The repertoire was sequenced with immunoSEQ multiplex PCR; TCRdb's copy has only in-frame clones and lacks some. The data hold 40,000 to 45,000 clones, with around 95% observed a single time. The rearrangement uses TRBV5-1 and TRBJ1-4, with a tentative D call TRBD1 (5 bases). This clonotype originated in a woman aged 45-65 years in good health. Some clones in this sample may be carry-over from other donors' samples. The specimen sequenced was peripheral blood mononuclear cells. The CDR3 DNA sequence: TGCGCCAGCAGCTTGGCTCAGGGTCCTAATGAAAAACTGTTTTTT. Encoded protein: CASSLAQGPNEKLFF.